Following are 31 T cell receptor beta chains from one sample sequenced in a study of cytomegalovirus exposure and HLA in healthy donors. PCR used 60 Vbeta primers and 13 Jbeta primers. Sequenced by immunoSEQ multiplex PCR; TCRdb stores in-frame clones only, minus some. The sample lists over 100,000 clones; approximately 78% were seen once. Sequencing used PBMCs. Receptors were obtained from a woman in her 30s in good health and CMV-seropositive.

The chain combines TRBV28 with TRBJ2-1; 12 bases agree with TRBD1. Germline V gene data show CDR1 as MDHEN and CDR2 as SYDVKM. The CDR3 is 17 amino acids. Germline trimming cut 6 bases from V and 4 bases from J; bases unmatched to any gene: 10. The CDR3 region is CASRPPPGQGAYNEQFF. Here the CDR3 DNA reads TGTGCCAGCAGACCTCCCCCGGGACAGGGGGCGTACAATGAGCAGTTCTTC.

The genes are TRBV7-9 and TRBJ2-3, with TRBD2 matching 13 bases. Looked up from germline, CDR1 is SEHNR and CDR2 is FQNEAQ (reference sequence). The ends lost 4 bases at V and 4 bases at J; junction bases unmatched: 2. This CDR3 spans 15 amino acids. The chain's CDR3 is CASSSTSGGPDTQYF. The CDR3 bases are TGTGCCAGCAGCTCGACTAGCGGGGGGCCAGATACGCAGTATTTT.

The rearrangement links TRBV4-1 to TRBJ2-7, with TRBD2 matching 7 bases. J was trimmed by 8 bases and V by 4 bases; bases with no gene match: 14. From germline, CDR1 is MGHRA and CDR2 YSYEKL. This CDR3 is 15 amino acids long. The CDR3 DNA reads TGCGCCAGCAGCCCGGTGCCGGGGGAGGGTCTTCAGCAGTACTTC. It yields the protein CASSPVPGEGLQQYF.

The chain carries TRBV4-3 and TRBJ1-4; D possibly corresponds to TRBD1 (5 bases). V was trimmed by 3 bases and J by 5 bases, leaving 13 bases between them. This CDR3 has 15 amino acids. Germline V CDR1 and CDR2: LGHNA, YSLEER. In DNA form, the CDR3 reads TGCGCCAGCAGCCACCGAACTGGGGGGAATGAAAAACTGTTTTTT. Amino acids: CASSHRTGGNEKLFF.

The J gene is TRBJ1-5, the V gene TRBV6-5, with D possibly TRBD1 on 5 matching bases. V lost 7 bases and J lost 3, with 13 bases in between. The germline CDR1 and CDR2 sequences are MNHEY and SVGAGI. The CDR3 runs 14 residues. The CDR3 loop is CASISGHLNQPQHF. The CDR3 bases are TGTGCCAGCATCTCAGGACACCTCAATCAGCCCCAGCATTTT.

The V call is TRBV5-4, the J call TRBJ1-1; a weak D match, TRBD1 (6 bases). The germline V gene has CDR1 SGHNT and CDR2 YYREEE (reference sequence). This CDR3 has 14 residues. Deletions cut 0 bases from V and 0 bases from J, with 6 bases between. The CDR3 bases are TGTGCCAGCAGCTTGGACAGGGTGAACACTGAAGCTTTCTTT. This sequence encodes CASSLDRVNTEAFF.

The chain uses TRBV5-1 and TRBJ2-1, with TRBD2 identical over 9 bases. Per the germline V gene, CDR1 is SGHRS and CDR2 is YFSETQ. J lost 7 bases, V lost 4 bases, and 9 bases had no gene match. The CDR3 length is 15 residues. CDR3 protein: CASSPRGGLGNEQFF. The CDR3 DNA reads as TGCGCCAGCAGCCCGCGGGGGGGCCTGGGTAATGAGCAGTTCTTC.

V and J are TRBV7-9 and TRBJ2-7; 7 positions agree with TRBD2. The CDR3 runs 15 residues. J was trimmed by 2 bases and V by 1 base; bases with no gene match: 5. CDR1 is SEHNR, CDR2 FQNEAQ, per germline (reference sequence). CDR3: CASSLGEGLTYEQYF. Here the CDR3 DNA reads TGTGCCAGCAGCTTAGGGGAGGGACTAACCTACGAGCAGTACTTC.

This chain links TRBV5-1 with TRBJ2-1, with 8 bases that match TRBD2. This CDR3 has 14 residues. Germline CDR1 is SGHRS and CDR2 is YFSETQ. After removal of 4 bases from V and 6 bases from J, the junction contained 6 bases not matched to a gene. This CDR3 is CASSPRTSSNEQFF. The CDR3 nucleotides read TGCGCCAGCAGCCCCAGGACTAGCTCCAATGAGCAGTTCTTC. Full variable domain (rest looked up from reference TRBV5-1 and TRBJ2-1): KAGVTQTPRYLIKTRGQQVTLSCSPISGHRSVSWYQQTPGQGLQFLFEYFSETQRNKGNFPGRFSGRQFSNSRSEMNVSTLELGDSALYLCASSPRTSSNEQFFGPGTRLTVL.

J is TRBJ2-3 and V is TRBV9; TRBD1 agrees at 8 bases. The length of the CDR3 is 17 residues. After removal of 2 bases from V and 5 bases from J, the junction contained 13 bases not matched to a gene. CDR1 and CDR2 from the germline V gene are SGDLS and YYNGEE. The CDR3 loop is CASSVEERGRGQDTQYF. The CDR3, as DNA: TGTGCCAGCAGCGTGGAGGAGCGTGGCAGGGGGCAAGATACGCAGTATTTT. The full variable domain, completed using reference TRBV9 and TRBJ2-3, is DSGVTQTPKHLITATGQRVTLRCSPRSGDLSVYWYQQSLDQGLQFLIQYYNGEERAKGNILERFSAQQFPDLHSELNLSSLELGDSALYFCASSVEERGRGQDTQYFGPGTRLTVL.

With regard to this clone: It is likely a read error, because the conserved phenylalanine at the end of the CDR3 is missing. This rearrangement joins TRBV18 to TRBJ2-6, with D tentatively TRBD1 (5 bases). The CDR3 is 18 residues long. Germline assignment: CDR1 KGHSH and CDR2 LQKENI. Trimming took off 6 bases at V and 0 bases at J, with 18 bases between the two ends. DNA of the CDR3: TGTGCCAGCTCTCCCAGGGAATTCGCGACCTCTGGGGCCAACGTCCTGACTCTC. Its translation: CASSPREFATSGANVLTL.

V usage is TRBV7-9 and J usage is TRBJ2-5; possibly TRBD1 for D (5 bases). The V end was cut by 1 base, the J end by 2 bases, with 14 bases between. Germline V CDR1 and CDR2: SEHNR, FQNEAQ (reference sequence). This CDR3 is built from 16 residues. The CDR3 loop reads CASSLDWGPRQETQYF. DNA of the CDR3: TGTGCCAGCAGCTTAGATTGGGGCCCCCGACAAGAGACCCAGTACTTC. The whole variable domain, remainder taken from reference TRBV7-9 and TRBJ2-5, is DTGVSQNPRHKITKRGQNVTFRCDPISEHNRLYWYRQTLGQGPEFLTYFQNEAQLEKSRLLSDRFSAERPKGSFSTLEIQRTEQGDSAMYLCASSLDWGPRQETQYFGPGTRLLVL.

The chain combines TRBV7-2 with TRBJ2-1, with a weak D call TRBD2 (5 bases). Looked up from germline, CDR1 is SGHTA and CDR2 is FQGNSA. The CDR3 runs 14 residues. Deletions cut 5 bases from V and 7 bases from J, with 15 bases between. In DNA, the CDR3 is TGTGCCAGCAGCCCAGGACTGATCGGGAATGAGCAGTTCTTC. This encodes CASSPGLIGNEQFF. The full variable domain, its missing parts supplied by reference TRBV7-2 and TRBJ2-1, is GAGVSQSPSNKVTEKGKDVELRCDPISGHTALYWYRQSLGQGLEFLIYFQGNSAPDKSGLPSDRFSAERTGGSVSTLTIQRTQQEDSAVYLCASSPGLIGNEQFFGPGTRLTVL.

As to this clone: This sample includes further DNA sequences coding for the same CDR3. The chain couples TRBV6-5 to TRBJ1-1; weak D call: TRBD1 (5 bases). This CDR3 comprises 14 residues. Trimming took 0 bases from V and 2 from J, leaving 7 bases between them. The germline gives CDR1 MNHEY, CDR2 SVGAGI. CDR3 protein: CASSYSGGNTEAFF. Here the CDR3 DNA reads TGTGCCAGCAGTTACTCGGGGGGTAACACTGAAGCTTTCTTT.

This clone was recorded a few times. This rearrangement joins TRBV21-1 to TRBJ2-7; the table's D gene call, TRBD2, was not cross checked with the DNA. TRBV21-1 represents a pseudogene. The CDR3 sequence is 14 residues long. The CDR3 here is CASSNEGSSYEQYF. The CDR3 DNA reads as TGTGCCAGCAGCAATGAGGGCAGCTCCTACGAGCAGTACTTC.

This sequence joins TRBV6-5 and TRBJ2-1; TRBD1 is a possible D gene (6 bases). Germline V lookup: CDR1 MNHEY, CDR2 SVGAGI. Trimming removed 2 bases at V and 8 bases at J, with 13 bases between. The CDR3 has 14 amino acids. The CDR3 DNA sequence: TGTGCCAGCAGTTACGGGCAGGGGATGGATGAGCAGTTCTTC. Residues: CASSYGQGMDEQFF.

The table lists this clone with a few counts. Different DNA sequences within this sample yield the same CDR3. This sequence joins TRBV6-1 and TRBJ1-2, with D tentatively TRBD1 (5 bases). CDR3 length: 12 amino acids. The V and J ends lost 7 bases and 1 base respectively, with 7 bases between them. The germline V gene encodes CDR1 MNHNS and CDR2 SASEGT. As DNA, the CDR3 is TGTGCCAGCAACCAGGGTAACTATGGCTACACCTTC. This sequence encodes CASNQGNYGYTF.

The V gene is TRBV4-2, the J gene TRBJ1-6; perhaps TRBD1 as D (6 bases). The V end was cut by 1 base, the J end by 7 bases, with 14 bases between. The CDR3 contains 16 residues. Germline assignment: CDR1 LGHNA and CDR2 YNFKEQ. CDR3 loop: CASSQGVVQGNSPLHF. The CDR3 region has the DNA TGTGCCAGCAGCCAAGGTGTAGTCCAGGGGAATTCACCCCTCCACTTT.

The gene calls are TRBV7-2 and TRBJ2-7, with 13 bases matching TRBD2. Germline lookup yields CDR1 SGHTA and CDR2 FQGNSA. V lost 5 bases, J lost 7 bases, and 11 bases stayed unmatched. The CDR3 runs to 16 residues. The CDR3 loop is CASSPQPGTSGVEQYF. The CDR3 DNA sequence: TGTGCCAGCAGCCCCCAACCCGGGACTAGCGGGGTTGAGCAGTACTTC.

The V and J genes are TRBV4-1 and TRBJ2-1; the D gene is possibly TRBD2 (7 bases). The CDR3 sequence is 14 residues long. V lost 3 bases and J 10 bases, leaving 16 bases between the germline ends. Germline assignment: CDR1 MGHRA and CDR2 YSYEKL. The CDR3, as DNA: TGCGCCAGCAGCCACGGACGGGGGGCAGGGGAGCAGTTCTTC. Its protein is CASSHGRGAGEQFF.

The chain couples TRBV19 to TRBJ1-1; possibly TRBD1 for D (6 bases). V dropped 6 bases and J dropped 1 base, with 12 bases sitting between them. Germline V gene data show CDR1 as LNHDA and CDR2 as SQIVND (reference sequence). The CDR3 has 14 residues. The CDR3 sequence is CASSFDRRNTEAFF. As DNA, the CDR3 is TGTGCCAGTAGCTTCGACAGGAGGAACACTGAAGCTTTCTTT.

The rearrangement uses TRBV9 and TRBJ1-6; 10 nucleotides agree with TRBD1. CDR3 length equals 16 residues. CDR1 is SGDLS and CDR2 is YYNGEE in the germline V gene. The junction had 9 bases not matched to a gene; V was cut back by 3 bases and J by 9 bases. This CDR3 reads CASSGRGQGFVSPLHF. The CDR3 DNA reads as TGTGCCAGCAGCGGACGGGGACAGGGGTTCGTTTCACCCCTCCACTTT.

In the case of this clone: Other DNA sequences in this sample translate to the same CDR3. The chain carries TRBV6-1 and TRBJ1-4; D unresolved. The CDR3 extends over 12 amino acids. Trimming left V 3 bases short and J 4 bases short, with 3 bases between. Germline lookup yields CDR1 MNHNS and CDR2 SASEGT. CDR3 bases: TGTGCCAGCAGTGACAATAATGAAAAACTGTTTTTT. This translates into CASSDNNEKLFF.

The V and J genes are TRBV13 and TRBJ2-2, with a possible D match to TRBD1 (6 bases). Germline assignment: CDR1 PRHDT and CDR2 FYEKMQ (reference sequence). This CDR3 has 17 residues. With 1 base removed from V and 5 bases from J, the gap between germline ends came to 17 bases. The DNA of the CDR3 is TGTGCCAGCAGCTTAGCGCAGGGGTCGACCCCTACCGGGGAGCTGTTTTTT. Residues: CASSLAQGSTPTGELFF.

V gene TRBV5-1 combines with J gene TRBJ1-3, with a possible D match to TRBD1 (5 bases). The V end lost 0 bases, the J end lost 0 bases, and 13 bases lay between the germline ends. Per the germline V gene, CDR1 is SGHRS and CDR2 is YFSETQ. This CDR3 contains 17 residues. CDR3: CASSLGLRGNSGNTIYF. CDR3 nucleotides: TGCGCCAGCAGCTTGGGGCTTAGGGGAAACTCTGGAAACACCATATATTTT.

CDR3 in DNA: TGCGCCAGCAGCTCCCCAGCGGGACCAAATGAGCAGTTCTTC. It codes for CASSSPAGPNEQFF. The rearrangement joins TRBV5-1 to TRBJ2-1, with 7 bases identical to TRBD2. The CDR3 is made up of 14 amino acids. Germline CDR1 is SGHRS and CDR2 is YFSETQ. With 3 bases clipped from V and 7 bases from J, the junction kept 7 bases outside the gene matches.

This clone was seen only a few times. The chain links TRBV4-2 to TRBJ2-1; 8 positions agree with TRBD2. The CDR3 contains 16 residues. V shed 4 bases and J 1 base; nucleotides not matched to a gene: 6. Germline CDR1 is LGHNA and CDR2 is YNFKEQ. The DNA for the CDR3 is TGTGCCAGCAGCCTGAGCGGGGGTAAGTCCTACAATGAGCAGTTCTTC. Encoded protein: CASSLSGGKSYNEQFF.

CDR3 residues: CASSKDRGRMVLAGDTQYF. CDR3 DNA sequence: TGTGCCAGCAGCAAGGACAGGGGGCGAATGGTCCTAGCGGGAGATACGCAGTATTTT. The rearrangement links TRBV7-2 to TRBJ2-3; TRBD1 matches at 11 bases. The CDR3 has 19 amino acids. Germline V gene sequence: CDR1 SGHTA, CDR2 FQGNSA. V lost 5 bases and J lost 5; bases outside the gene matches: 18. The whole variable domain, remainder taken from reference TRBV7-2 and TRBJ2-3, is GAGVSQSPSNKVTEKGKDVELRCDPISGHTALYWYRQSLGQGLEFLIYFQGNSAPDKSGLPSDRFSAERTGGSVSTLTIQRTQQEDSAVYLCASSKDRGRMVLAGDTQYFGPGTRLTVL.

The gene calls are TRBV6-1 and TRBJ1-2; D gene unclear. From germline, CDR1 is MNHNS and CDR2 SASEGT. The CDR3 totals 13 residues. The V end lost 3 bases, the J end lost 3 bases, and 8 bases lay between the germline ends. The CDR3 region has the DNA TGTGCCAGCAGTGACGGAGACCACTATGGCTACACCTTC. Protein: CASSDGDHYGYTF.

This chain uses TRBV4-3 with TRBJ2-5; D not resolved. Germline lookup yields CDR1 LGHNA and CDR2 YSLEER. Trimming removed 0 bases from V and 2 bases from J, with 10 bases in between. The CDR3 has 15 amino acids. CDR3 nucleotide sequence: TGCGCCAGCAGCCAAGAGCTAGATAGACAAGAGACCCAGTACTTC. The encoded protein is CASSQELDRQETQYF.

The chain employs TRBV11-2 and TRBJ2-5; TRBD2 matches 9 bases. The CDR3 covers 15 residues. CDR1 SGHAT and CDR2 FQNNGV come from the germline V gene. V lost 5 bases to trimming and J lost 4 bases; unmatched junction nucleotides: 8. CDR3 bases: TGTGCCAGCAGCCCAGGACTAGCGCGTCGAGAGACCCAGTACTTC. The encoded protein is CASSPGLARRETQYF.